These T cell receptor beta chains were read from a single sample in a study of T-cell reconstitution after alpha-beta-depleted transplantation in children. Each CDR3 protein is one row after TCRdb ran MiXCR on the PCR reads. The sample contains hundreds of thousands of distinct CDR3 sequences, 15% to 20% of which appear only once. The material was PBMCs, mostly from graft donor cells, obtained 360 days after TCRalphabeta/CD19-depleted stem cell transplant. These receptor sequences come from a boy under two years old who had a stem cell transplant for Wiskott-Aldrich syndrome, so the T cells may come from the graft donor. Each CDR3 is given with its conserved first and last residue. The D gene is left open where the match is weak. Size tells how often a clone was seen (once, few, many) or the class of an expanded clone, and some rows leave it out.

cdr3_aa: CASSLSQGLNTQYF
cdr3_nt: TGTGCCAGCAGCTTAAGCCAGGGTCTAAATACGCAGTATTTT
d_call: NA
v_call: TRBV7-2
clone_size: NA
j_call: TRBJ2-3

cdr3_aa: CASSKIGFPTRDEQFF
cdr3_nt: TGTGCCAGCAGTAAGATCGGTTTTCCGACCCGAGATGAGCAGTTCTTC
d_call: NA
v_call: TRBV6-2/TRBV6-3
clone_size: few
j_call: TRBJ2-1

cdr3_aa: CASSYTSTGRNGELFF
cdr3_nt: TGTGCCAGCAGTTACACGTCGACAGGGAGGAACGGGGAGCTGTTTTTT
d_call: NA
v_call: TRBV6-5
clone_size: few
j_call: TRBJ2-2

cdr3_aa: CASSSSLGKTQYF
cdr3_nt: TGTGCCAGCAGCTCTAGTTTAGGAAAGACCCAGTACTTC
d_call: NA
v_call: TRBV7-6
clone_size: NA
j_call: TRBJ2-5

cdr3_aa: CASSFKTSGRWKQYF
cdr3_nt: TGCGCCAGCAGCTTTAAGACTAGCGGGAGGTGGAAGCAGTACTTC
d_call: TRBD2
v_call: TRBV5-1
clone_size: NA
j_call: TRBJ2-7

cdr3_aa: CSASRRGPYEQYF
cdr3_nt: TGCAGTGCTTCCAGGCGGGGACCCTACGAGCAGTACTTC
d_call: NA
v_call: TRBV20-1
clone_size: NA
j_call: TRBJ2-7

cdr3_aa: CASSYSTGGTNEQFF
cdr3_nt: TGTGCCAGCAGTTACTCGACAGGGGGCACGAATGAGCAGTTCTTC
d_call: TRBD1
v_call: TRBV6-5
clone_size: few
j_call: TRBJ2-1

cdr3_aa: CASSAGLVDTQYF
cdr3_nt: TGTGCCAGTAGTGCGGGGCTCGTAGATACGCAGTATTTT
d_call: NA
v_call: TRBV19
clone_size: NA
j_call: TRBJ2-3

cdr3_aa: CASNRGPGLAGESQYF
cdr3_nt: TGTGCCAGCAACCGTGGGCCGGGACTAGCGGGAGAATCGCAGTATTTT
d_call: TRBD2
v_call: TRBV7-6
clone_size: NA
j_call: TRBJ2-3

cdr3_aa: CSVVGTSGGYNEQFF
cdr3_nt: TGCAGCGTTGTCGGGACTAGCGGGGGCTACAATGAGCAGTTCTTC
d_call: TRBD2
v_call: TRBV29-1
clone_size: NA
j_call: TRBJ2-1

cdr3_aa: CSAARDTYEQYF
cdr3_nt: TGCAGCGCAGCCCGGGACACCTACGAGCAGTACTTC
d_call: NA
v_call: TRBV29-1
clone_size: many
j_call: TRBJ2-7

cdr3_aa: CASSSLVDTQYF
cdr3_nt: TGTGCCAGCAGCTCCTTAGTAGATACGCAGTATTTT
d_call: NA
v_call: TRBV5-5
clone_size: few
j_call: TRBJ2-3

cdr3_aa: CASSPPARGSYEQYF
cdr3_nt: TGTGCCAGCAGCCCGCCGGCAAGGGGCTCCTACGAGCAGTACTTC
d_call: NA
v_call: TRBV6-1
clone_size: NA
j_call: TRBJ2-7

cdr3_aa: CSATFPGTDTQYF
cdr3_nt: TGCAGTGCTACCTTCCCTGGCACAGATACGCAGTATTTT
d_call: NA
v_call: TRBV20-1
clone_size: few
j_call: TRBJ2-3

cdr3_aa: CASSKGLPSSYNEQFF
cdr3_nt: TGTGCCAGCAGCAAGGGACTCCCGAGCTCCTACAATGAGCAGTTCTTC
d_call: NA
v_call: TRBV7-8
clone_size: few
j_call: TRBJ2-1

cdr3_aa: CAISEDPQNIQYF
cdr3_nt: TGTGCCATCAGTGAAGACCCCCAAAACATTCAGTACTTC
d_call: NA
v_call: TRBV10-3
clone_size: NA
j_call: TRBJ2-4

cdr3_aa: CSAREAAVGQPQHF
cdr3_nt: TGCAGTGCTAGAGAAGCGGCGGTTGGTCAGCCCCAGCATTTT
d_call: NA
v_call: TRBV20-1
clone_size: few
j_call: TRBJ1-5

cdr3_aa: CASSPWAGGPNEQFF
cdr3_nt: TGTGCCAGCTCACCATGGGCGGGAGGGCCAAATGAGCAGTTCTTC
d_call: TRBD2
v_call: TRBV18
clone_size: few
j_call: TRBJ2-1

cdr3_aa: CASSLMTTVGYEQYF
cdr3_nt: TGTGCCAGCAGTTTAATGACAACGGTTGGATACGAGCAGTACTTC
d_call: NA
v_call: TRBV28
clone_size: few
j_call: TRBJ2-7

cdr3_aa: CASSKTWTGGRGGLGDTQYF
cdr3_nt: TGTGCCAGCAGCAAAACTTGGACAGGGGGTCGGGGGGGGCTGGGAGATACGCAGTATTTT
d_call: NA
v_call: TRBV21-1
clone_size: NA
j_call: TRBJ2-3

cdr3_aa: CASSQEVLLTGTYEQYF
cdr3_nt: TGTGCCAGCAGCCAAGAAGTCCTTTTGACAGGGACCTACGAGCAGTACTTC
d_call: TRBD1
v_call: TRBV3-1
clone_size: NA
j_call: TRBJ2-7

cdr3_aa: CSVAAGTGELFF
cdr3_nt: TGCAGCGTCGCCGCGGGGACCGGGGAGCTGTTTTTT
d_call: NA
v_call: TRBV29-1
clone_size: NA
j_call: TRBJ2-2

cdr3_aa: CATSDWGTDTQYF
cdr3_nt: TGTGCCACCAGTGATTGGGGCACAGATACGCAGTATTTT
d_call: NA
v_call: TRBV24-1
clone_size: NA
j_call: TRBJ2-3

cdr3_aa: CASSLVAGRRQETQYF
cdr3_nt: TGCGCCAGCAGCTTGGTTGCAGGGAGACGCCAAGAGACCCAGTACTTC
d_call: NA
v_call: TRBV5-1
clone_size: NA
j_call: TRBJ2-5

cdr3_aa: CASSRAEGLARDTQYF
cdr3_nt: TGTGCCAGCAGCCGCGCCGAGGGACTAGCGAGGGATACGCAGTATTTT
d_call: TRBD2
v_call: TRBV11-2
clone_size: NA
j_call: TRBJ2-3

cdr3_aa: CASSTGTVVNIQYF
cdr3_nt: TGTGCCAGCAGCACAGGGACAGTGGTGAACATTCAGTACTTC
d_call: TRBD1
v_call: TRBV7-9
clone_size: few
j_call: TRBJ2-4

cdr3_aa: CASTTGSRADTQYF
cdr3_nt: TGTGCCAGCACCACAGGGAGTAGAGCAGATACGCAGTATTTT
d_call: NA
v_call: TRBV12-3/TRBV12-4
clone_size: NA
j_call: TRBJ2-3

cdr3_aa: CSVDSRTGGAYNEQFF
cdr3_nt: TGCAGCGTTGATTCCCGGACAGGGGGGGCCTACAATGAGCAGTTCTTC
d_call: TRBD1
v_call: TRBV29-1
clone_size: NA
j_call: TRBJ2-1

cdr3_aa: CASSKLGKYYEQYF
cdr3_nt: TGTGCCAGCAGCAAACTTGGTAAATACTACGAGCAGTACTTC
d_call: NA
v_call: TRBV6-2/TRBV6-3
clone_size: NA
j_call: TRBJ2-7

cdr3_aa: CASSTPGGKRYGYTF
cdr3_nt: TGCGCCAGCAGCACCCCGGGGGGGAAAAGGTATGGCTACACCTTC
d_call: NA
v_call: TRBV4-1
clone_size: NA
j_call: TRBJ1-2

cdr3_aa: CASSYPMTSEETQYF
cdr3_nt: TGTGCCAGCAGCTACCCTATGACTAGCGAAGAGACCCAGTACTTC
d_call: TRBD2
v_call: TRBV7-9
clone_size: NA
j_call: TRBJ2-5

cdr3_aa: CSARDGQGGVRGYTF
cdr3_nt: TGCAGTGCTAGAGATGGACAGGGGGGGGTACGTGGCTACACCTTC
d_call: TRBD1
v_call: TRBV20-1
clone_size: few
j_call: TRBJ1-2

cdr3_aa: CASRLRVFRTSANTGELFF
cdr3_nt: TGTGCAAGTCGCTTAAGGGTTTTTCGGACATCGGCGAACACCGGGGAGCTGTTTTTT
d_call: NA
v_call: TRBV12-2
clone_size: few
j_call: TRBJ2-2

cdr3_aa: CASSQSAYRHNEQFF
cdr3_nt: TGTGCCAGCAGCCAAAGCGCCTACAGGCACAATGAGCAGTTCTTC
d_call: NA
v_call: TRBV6-2/TRBV6-3
clone_size: NA
j_call: TRBJ2-1

cdr3_aa: CASSSGVALAGSYNEQFF
cdr3_nt: TGCGCCAGCAGCAGCGGGGTGGCACTAGCGGGCTCCTACAATGAGCAGTTCTTC
d_call: TRBD2
v_call: TRBV5-1
clone_size: few
j_call: TRBJ2-1

cdr3_aa: CASSPRTGATDTQYF
cdr3_nt: TGTGCCAGCTCACCAAGAACAGGGGCCACAGATACGCAGTATTTT
d_call: TRBD1
v_call: TRBV18
clone_size: few
j_call: TRBJ2-3

cdr3_aa: CSARGDVEEQYF
cdr3_nt: TGCAGTGCTAGAGGAGACGTGGAGGAGCAGTACTTC
d_call: NA
v_call: TRBV20-1
clone_size: few
j_call: TRBJ2-7

cdr3_aa: CSARAGHSIELAGGSWYEQYF
cdr3_nt: TGCAGTGCTAGAGCCGGACACTCGATAGAACTAGCGGGAGGATCTTGGTACGAGCAGTACTTC
d_call: TRBD2
v_call: TRBV20-1
clone_size: NA
j_call: TRBJ2-7

cdr3_aa: CASSETGQSFEQYF
cdr3_nt: TGTGCCAGCAGTGAAACGGGACAGTCCTTCGAGCAGTACTTC
d_call: TRBD1
v_call: TRBV25-1
clone_size: NA
j_call: TRBJ2-7

cdr3_aa: CSARAGFTDTQYF
cdr3_nt: TGCAGTGCTAGAGCAGGGTTCACAGATACGCAGTATTTT
d_call: NA
v_call: TRBV20-1
clone_size: few
j_call: TRBJ2-3

cdr3_aa: CASSRDRLKNIQYF
cdr3_nt: TGTGCCAGCAGCCGGGACCGGTTAAAAAACATTCAGTACTTC
d_call: NA
v_call: TRBV11-2
clone_size: few
j_call: TRBJ2-4

cdr3_aa: CASSQDWTRSIDTQYF
cdr3_nt: TGTGCCAGCAGCCAAGACTGGACCCGTTCTATTGATACGCAGTATTTT
d_call: NA
v_call: TRBV7-8
clone_size: few
j_call: TRBJ2-3

cdr3_aa: CASSQNGQGTGELFF
cdr3_nt: TGCGCCAGCAGCCAAAATGGACAGGGTACCGGGGAGCTGTTTTTT
d_call: TRBD1
v_call: TRBV4-1
clone_size: NA
j_call: TRBJ2-2

cdr3_aa: CSARGLYSYEQYF
cdr3_nt: TGCAGCGCCCGAGGATTATACTCCTACGAGCAGTACTTC
d_call: NA
v_call: TRBV29-1
clone_size: few
j_call: TRBJ2-7

cdr3_aa: CASSRPGLGIYNEQFF
cdr3_nt: TGTGCCAGCAGCCGCCCGGGACTAGGGATATACAATGAGCAGTTCTTC
d_call: TRBD2
v_call: TRBV3-1
clone_size: few
j_call: TRBJ2-1

cdr3_aa: CSANPGPSSYEQYF
cdr3_nt: TGCAGTGCTAACCCGGGACCTAGCTCCTACGAGCAGTACTTC
d_call: NA
v_call: TRBV20-1
clone_size: few
j_call: TRBJ2-7

cdr3_aa: CASSFERGAIDEQFF
cdr3_nt: TGTGCCAGCAGCTTCGAGCGGGGGGCCATCGATGAGCAGTTCTTC
d_call: TRBD2
v_call: TRBV7-9
clone_size: NA
j_call: TRBJ2-1

cdr3_aa: CATSDRDTNTEAFF
cdr3_nt: TGTGCCACCAGTGACCGGGACACTAACACTGAAGCTTTCTTT
d_call: NA
v_call: TRBV24-1
clone_size: few
j_call: TRBJ1-1

cdr3_aa: CASSPPLGQPNTEAFF
cdr3_nt: TGCGCCAGCAGCCCGCCTTTAGGACAGCCGAACACTGAAGCTTTCTTT
d_call: NA
v_call: TRBV5-1
clone_size: NA
j_call: TRBJ1-1

cdr3_aa: CASSPRTDGGPATQSYNEQFF
cdr3_nt: TGCGCCAGCAGCCCTCGGACAGACGGGGGGCCCGCTACTCAATCCTACAATGAGCAGTTCTTC
d_call: NA
v_call: TRBV5-1
clone_size: NA
j_call: TRBJ2-1

cdr3_aa: CASSFPGGGYTF
cdr3_nt: TGTGCCAGCAGTTTCCCGGGGGGAGGCTACACCTTC
d_call: NA
v_call: TRBV12-3/TRBV12-4
clone_size: NA
j_call: TRBJ1-2

cdr3_aa: CASRKVEGYNEQFF
cdr3_nt: TGCGCCAGCCGAAAGGTGGAGGGCTACAATGAGCAGTTCTTC
d_call: NA
v_call: TRBV5-1
clone_size: many
j_call: TRBJ2-1

cdr3_aa: CASSPRTGYEQFF
cdr3_nt: TGTGCCAGCTCACCAAGGACAGGGTATGAGCAGTTCTTC
d_call: TRBD1
v_call: TRBV18
clone_size: few
j_call: TRBJ2-1